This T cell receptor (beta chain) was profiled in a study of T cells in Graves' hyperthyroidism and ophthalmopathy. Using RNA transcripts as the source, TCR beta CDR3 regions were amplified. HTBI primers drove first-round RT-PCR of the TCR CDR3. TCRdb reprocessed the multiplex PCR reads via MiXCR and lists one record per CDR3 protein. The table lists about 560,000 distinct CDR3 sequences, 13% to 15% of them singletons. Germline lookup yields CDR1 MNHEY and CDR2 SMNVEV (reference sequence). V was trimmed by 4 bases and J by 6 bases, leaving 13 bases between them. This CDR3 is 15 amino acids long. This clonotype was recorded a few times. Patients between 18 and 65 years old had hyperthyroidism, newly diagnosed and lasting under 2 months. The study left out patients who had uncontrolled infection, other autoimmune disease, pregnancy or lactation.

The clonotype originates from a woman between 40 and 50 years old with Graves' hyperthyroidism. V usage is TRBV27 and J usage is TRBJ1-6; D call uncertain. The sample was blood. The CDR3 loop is CASSYLGGGNSPLHF. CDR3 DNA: TGTGCCAGCAGTTATTTAGGAGGAGGTAATTCACCCCTCCACTTT.